These 20 T cell receptor beta chains were all obtained from the same sample, sequenced in a study of cytomegalovirus exposure and HLA in healthy donors. PCR was performed using 60 Vbeta and 13 Jbeta primers. Generated by immunoSEQ multiplex PCR, the TCRdb table keeps only in-frame clones and is missing some. The sample holds approximately 110,000 clones, 15% to 17% seen once. Material: PBMCs. The receptors come from a woman between 18 and 29 years old in good health and CMV-seronegative.

This clone was seen only a few times. This chain connects TRBV4-2 to TRBJ2-1, with D possibly matching TRBD2 (6 bases). The V gene's germline CDR1 is LGHNA and CDR2 YNFKEQ. The V gene lost 4 bases and the J gene lost 7 bases, with 11 bases spanning the gap. The CDR3 sequence is 13 residues long. The CDR3 here is CASSLTSSNEQFF. The CDR3 bases are TGTGCCAGCAGCCTGACTAGTTCGAATGAGCAGTTCTTC.

This chain links TRBV5-1 with TRBJ1-4; perhaps TRBD1 as D (5 bases). The CDR3 consists of 13 residues. CDR1 is SGHRS and CDR2 is YFSETQ in the germline V gene. Trimming removed 4 bases at V and 14 bases at J, with 18 bases between. The CDR3, as DNA: TGCGCCAGCAGCCCGGGGGATAGGGAAGACCTGTTTTTT. It codes for CASSPGDREDLFF.

This rearrangement joins TRBV4-1 to TRBJ1-2; TRBD1 matches at 10 bases. The CDR3 has 16 amino acids. Germline CDR1 MGHRA, CDR2 YSYEKL. V was clipped by 0 bases and J by 4 bases; unmatched bases: 5. The CDR3, as DNA: TGCGCCAGCAGCCAAGAAATTAGGGACAGGGGCTATGGCTACACCTTC. Protein: CASSQEIRDRGYGYTF.

CDR3 sequence (DNA): TGTGCCAGTAGCTGGGCGGGACTAGACAGAGAGCAGTACTTC. Amino acid sequence: CASSWAGLDREQYF. This chain connects TRBV19 to TRBJ2-7; 8 nucleotides line up with TRBD2. Trimming at V came to 6 bases and at J to 7 bases, leaving 11 bases not matched to a gene. The CDR3 sequence is 14 residues long. Germline V gene lookup returns CDR1 LNHDA and CDR2 SQIVND (reference sequence).

This clone was found a few times. J is TRBJ2-7 and V is TRBV30, with a weak D call TRBD2 (7 bases). V was trimmed by 0 bases and J by 6 bases, leaving 15 bases between them. The CDR3 is made up of 14 amino acids. Per the germline V gene, CDR1 is GTSNPN and CDR2 is SVGIG (reference sequence). CDR3 region: CAWSVLAGAVEQYF. DNA for the CDR3: TGTGCCTGGAGTGTACTGGCGGGGGCAGTCGAGCAGTACTTC.

This clone was counted between two and nine times. The chain has TRBV9 and TRBJ2-1; D is perhaps TRBD2 (6 bases). Germline V gene sequence: CDR1 SGDLS, CDR2 YYNGEE. The CDR3 is 13 amino acids. V lost 3 bases to trimming and J lost 10 bases, with 14 bases between them. CDR3 in DNA: TGTGCCAGCAGCGACCGGGCGGGGCGAGAGCAGTTCTTC. Translation: CASSDRAGREQFF.

The chain uses TRBV5-1 and TRBJ2-1, with D possibly TRBD2 on 6 matching bases. The germline gives CDR1 SGHRS, CDR2 YFSETQ. The V gene lost 0 bases and the J gene lost 1 base, with 14 bases spanning the gap. The CDR3 has 17 amino acids. CDR3 bases: TGCGCCAGCAGCTTGGTGTGGGAGGTTTTGTCCTACAATGAGCAGTTCTTC. This translates into CASSLVWEVLSYNEQFF.

This clone was counted between two and nine times. This chain connects TRBV5-6 to TRBJ2-1; D possibly corresponds to TRBD2 (5 bases). The CDR3 extends over 16 amino acids. Germline CDR1 and CDR2: SGHDT and YYEEEE. The V end was cut by 2 bases, the J end by 3 bases, with 15 bases between. Here the CDR3 reads CASSFYAGFSYNEQFF. CDR3 in DNA: TGTGCCAGCAGCTTTTACGCGGGCTTTAGCTACAATGAGCAGTTCTTC.

The chain employs TRBV19 and TRBJ2-1, with 9 bases fitting TRBD1. The CDR3 covers 13 residues. The germline CDR1 and CDR2 sequences are LNHDA and SQIVND (reference sequence). V shed 7 bases, J shed 8 bases, and the junction held 6 bases outside the gene matches. CDR3: CASNHRGRDEQFF. Here the CDR3 DNA reads TGTGCCAGTAATCACAGGGGGCGGGATGAGCAGTTCTTC.

The J gene is TRBJ1-6, the V gene TRBV15; D is uncertain. The V and J ends lost 5 bases and 0 bases respectively, with 8 bases between them. The germline gives CDR1 LNHNV, CDR2 YYDKDF (reference sequence). There are 15 residues in the CDR3. The DNA for the CDR3 is TGTGCCACCAGCTATGAGAGCTCCTATAATTCACCCCTCCACTTT. As protein: CATSYESSYNSPLHF.

This clone was counted a few times. The chain joins TRBV18 to TRBJ2-5; D is possibly TRBD1 (6 bases). The CDR3 runs 15 residues. The germline gives CDR1 KGHSH, CDR2 LQKENI. V shed 4 bases and J shed 5 bases, with 17 bases lying between them. The CDR3 sequence is CASSRRSSQGETQYF. CDR3 in DNA: TGTGCCAGCTCACGCAGGTCGTCCCAGGGGGAGACCCAGTACTTC.

This chain joins TRBV5-4 and TRBJ1-1, with unresolved D. Trimming took 0 bases from V and 2 from J, leaving 8 bases between them. The germline gives CDR1 SGHNT, CDR2 YYREEE (reference sequence). The CDR3 covers 14 residues. CDR3 in DNA: TGTGCCAGCAGCTTGGAGCAGGCCAACACTGAAGCTTTCTTT. It encodes CASSLEQANTEAFF.

The J gene is TRBJ2-2, the V gene TRBV28; perhaps TRBD2 as D (5 bases). CDR1 and CDR2 (germline): MDHEN, SYDVKM. The CDR3 has 18 amino acids. V lost 5 bases, J lost 2 bases, and 21 bases lay in between. The CDR3 region is CASSPQGGHAGNTGELFF. CDR3 bases: TGTGCCAGCAGTCCCCAAGGCGGCCACGCGGGTAACACCGGGGAGCTGTTTTTT.

This clone appeared a few times. The rearrangement uses TRBV29-1 and TRBJ2-7, with 7 bases lining up with TRBD1. Germline values: CDR1 SQVTM, CDR2 ANQGSEA. This CDR3 has 14 amino acids. V lost 4 bases, J lost 2 bases, and 8 bases stayed unmatched. DNA for the CDR3: TGCAGCGTTGGTAGAACAGGGGACGCCTACGAGCAGTACTTC. This codes for CSVGRTGDAYEQYF.

The chain combines TRBV11-2 with TRBJ1-1, with D possibly TRBD1 on 6 matching bases. Germline V lookup: CDR1 SGHAT, CDR2 FQNNGV. Trimming stripped 3 bases from V and 5 bases from J, with 19 bases between. The CDR3 has 16 residues. The CDR3 coding sequence is TGTGCCAGCAGCTTGCCACCAACAGGGTGGAGAACTGAAGCTTTCTTT. Translated: CASSLPPTGWRTEAFF.

The genes are TRBV4-1 and TRBJ2-1; TRBD1 agrees at 7 bases. The CDR3 length is 14 residues. The germline CDR1 and CDR2 sequences are MGHRA and YSYEKL. V was pared by 3 bases and J by 5 bases, with 4 bases of the junction left unmatched. CDR3 sequence: CASSHGTANNEQFF. The DNA of the CDR3 is TGCGCCAGCAGCCACGGGACAGCAAACAATGAGCAGTTCTTC.

The chain is built from TRBV5-1 and TRBJ1-6; TRBD1 matches at 11 bases. The germline CDR1 and CDR2 sequences are SGHRS and YFSETQ. V lost 4 bases, J lost 6 bases, and 3 bases stayed unmatched. This CDR3 is built from 15 residues. The CDR3 DNA follows: TGCGCCAGCAGCGTAGGGACAGGGGGTAATTCACCCCTCCACTTT. Translating it yields CASSVGTGGNSPLHF.

Regarding this clone: Other DNA sequences in the same sample also yield this CDR3. The V gene is TRBV2, the J gene TRBJ2-1; D might be TRBD2 (5 bases). CDR3 size: 17 residues. CDR1 and CDR2 (germline): SNHLY, FYNNEI. The ends were cut back, 1 base at V and 0 bases at J, with 13 bases in the middle. CDR3 sequence: CASSEVPSGSSYNEQFF. CDR3 DNA sequence: TGTGCCAGCAGTGAAGTCCCGAGCGGAAGCTCCTACAATGAGCAGTTCTTC.

There are a few counts of this clone. The chain carries TRBV6-5 and TRBJ1-6; TRBD1 aligns across 7 bases. Germline lookup yields CDR1 MNHEY and CDR2 SVGAGI. V lost 5 bases, J lost 7 bases, and 5 bases stayed unmatched. The CDR3 consists of 14 residues. CDR3 coding DNA: TGTGCCAGCAGTAACAGGGGTTCCAATTCACCCCTCCACTTT. Its translation: CASSNRGSNSPLHF.

Only a few counts were recorded for this clone. The chain couples TRBV4-2 to TRBJ2-6; 7 nucleotides align to TRBD2. The CDR3 totals 16 residues. Germline V gene data show CDR1 as LGHNA and CDR2 as YNFKEQ. V gave up 0 bases and J gave up 1 base; unmatched junction bases: 0. The CDR3 loop reads CASSQEGGSGANVLTF. CDR3 nucleotides: TGTGCCAGCAGCCAAGAGGGGGGGTCTGGGGCCAACGTCCTGACTTTC.